These 14 T cell receptor beta chains came from one sample sequenced in a study of PD-1 blockade in classical Hodgkin lymphoma. Relapses following autologous stem cell transplantation were seen in all patients, with brentuximab vedotin exposure varying. Libraries were prepared by immunoSEQ multiplex PCR; TCRdb keeps only in-frame clonotypes and omits some of them. The sample shows 47,000 or so clones, 73% of them seen only once. The sequencing used peripheral blood mononuclear cells (PBMCs), collected at baseline. The receptors were gathered from a human donor with classical Hodgkin lymphoma.

The chain recombines TRBV6-1 with TRBJ2-1; tentative D call: TRBD2 (6 bases). The V end was cut by 0 bases, the J end by 13 bases, with 13 bases between. Germline lookup yields CDR1 MNHNS and CDR2 SASEGT. There are 13 residues in the CDR3. The CDR3 spells CASSEARGLSQFF. The CDR3 DNA reads as TGTGCCAGCAGTGAAGCCCGGGGACTTTCCCAGTTCTTC.

The chain uses TRBV5-1 and TRBJ1-6; D unclear. Trimming shortened V by 4 bases and J by 3 bases, and 11 bases separated the two germline ends. Germline values: CDR1 SGHRS, CDR2 YFSETQ. This CDR3 comprises 15 residues. The CDR3, as DNA: TGCGCCAGCAGCCCGGACGGACTCTATAATTCACCCCTCCACTTT. Translation: CASSPDGLYNSPLHF.

This clone was detected only a few times. Other DNA sequences in this specimen translate into the identical CDR3. The chain combines TRBV5-4 with TRBJ1-2, with no clear D. V was cut by 4 bases and J by 7 bases, with 11 bases left in between. This CDR3 spans 12 amino acids. CDR1 and CDR2 from the germline V gene are SGHNT and YYREEE (reference sequence). The CDR3, as DNA: TGTGCCAGCAGCCTACGGCTGGGTGGCTACACCTTC. Encoded protein: CASSLRLGGYTF.

The V call is TRBV7-3, the J call TRBJ2-1, with 7 nucleotides matching TRBD2. This CDR3 has 15 amino acids. The junction had 7 bases not matched to a gene; V was cut back by 4 bases and J by 4 bases. From germline, CDR1 is SGHTA and CDR2 FQGTGA. The CDR3 protein is CASSSGGRIYNEQFF. Written as DNA, the CDR3 is TGTGCCAGCAGCTCGGGGGGTAGGATATACAATGAGCAGTTCTTC.

The rearrangement links TRBV5-1 to TRBJ2-7; either TRBD1 or TRBD2 may supply D (5 bases each). Looked up from germline, CDR1 is SGHRS and CDR2 is YFSETQ. V lost 1 base and J 7 bases, leaving 15 bases between the germline ends. The CDR3 has 14 residues. The DNA for the CDR3 is TGCGCCAGCAGCTTGATGGGGGATCGAGGGGAGCAGTACTTC. It specifies CASSLMGDRGEQYF.

The V gene is TRBV19, the J gene TRBJ1-1; tentative D call: TRBD1 (6 bases). CDR3 length: 15 residues. Trimming took off 4 bases at V and 1 base at J, with 13 bases between the two ends. Germline V gene lookup returns CDR1 LNHDA and CDR2 SQIVND (reference sequence). CDR3 in DNA: TGTGCCAGTAGTAGGACAGCGGGCACGAACACTGAAGCTTTCTTT. Translated: CASSRTAGTNTEAFF.

This clone has just a few counts. The chain is built from TRBV5-1 and TRBJ1-4; D uncertain. Trimming shortened V by 0 bases and J by 7 bases, and 13 bases separated the two germline ends. Germline CDR1 is SGHRS and CDR2 is YFSETQ. The CDR3 covers 15 residues. The CDR3: CASSLGPTDSEKLFF. The CDR3 DNA reads as TGCGCCAGCAGCTTGGGACCCACAGACTCTGAAAAACTGTTTTTT.

The chain carries TRBV6-1 and TRBJ2-7; no definite D call. The CDR3 consists of 11 residues. Trimming removed 5 bases from V and 4 bases from J, with 6 bases in between. CDR1 is MNHNS and CDR2 is SASEGT in the germline V gene. CDR3 sequence reads: CASSYLYEQYF. For the CDR3, the DNA is TGTGCCAGCAGTTACCTGTACGAGCAGTACTTC.

The chain is built from TRBV5-6 and TRBJ2-7; D remains ambiguous. V shed 0 bases and J shed 3 bases, with 4 bases lying between them. Germline V gene sequence: CDR1 SGHDT, CDR2 YYEEEE. This CDR3 spans 12 amino acids. Written as DNA, the CDR3 is TGTGCCAGCAGCTTGGACGGCTACGAGCAGTACTTC. Translated, it gives CASSLDGYEQYF. The variable domain in full, with the rest retrieved from reference TRBV5-6 and TRBJ2-7, is DAGVTQSPTHLIKTRGQQVTLRCSPKSGHDTVSWYQQALGQGPQFIFQYYEEEERQRGNFPDRFSGHQFPNYSSELNVNALLLGDSALYLCASSLDGYEQYFGPGTRLTVT.

This clone turned up a few times. The J gene is TRBJ2-7, the V gene TRBV7-9; D call uncertain. Looked up from germline, CDR1 is SEHNR and CDR2 is FQNEAQ (reference sequence). V was trimmed by 5 bases and J by 6 bases, leaving 11 bases between them. The CDR3 is 12 amino acids. The CDR3 sequence: CASSPELGEQYF. The CDR3 DNA is TGTGCCAGCAGCCCGGAATTGGGCGAGCAGTACTTC.

This clone is medium-sized in the sample. This chain joins TRBV11-3 and TRBJ2-1; TRBD2 is a possible D gene (6 bases). This CDR3 has 12 amino acids. Germline loops: CDR1 SGHNT, CDR2 YENEEA. Between the trimmed V and J ends, which lost 4 bases and 11 bases, there was a span of 12 bases. CDR3 region: CASSSPGSKQFF. Written as DNA, the CDR3 is TGTGCCAGCAGCTCCCCCGGGAGTAAGCAGTTCTTC.

This clone was seen a few times. The chain employs TRBV30 and TRBJ2-7, with TRBD2 as a possible D gene (5 bases). Germline CDR1 is GTSNPN and CDR2 is SVGIG (reference sequence). V dropped 0 bases and J dropped 0 bases, with 9 bases sitting between them. The CDR3 is 14 amino acids. The CDR3 spells CAWSVGLNSYEQYF. CDR3 DNA: TGTGCCTGGAGTGTAGGACTGAACTCCTACGAGCAGTACTTC. The whole variable domain, remainder taken from reference TRBV30 and TRBJ2-7, is SQTIHQWPATLVQPVGSPLSLECTVEGTSNPNLYWYRQAAGRGLQLLFYSVGIGQISSEVPQNLSASRPQDRQFILSSKKLLLSDSGFYLCAWSVGLNSYEQYFGPGTRLTVT.

This chain links TRBV19 with TRBJ2-2, with 7 positions matching TRBD1. Germline V gives CDR1 LNHDA, CDR2 SQIVND (reference sequence). The CDR3 spans 15 residues. With 6 bases clipped from V and 2 bases from J, the junction kept 6 bases outside the gene matches. For the CDR3, the DNA is TGTGCCAGTAGGAAAGGGACAGAAAACACCGGGGAGCTGTTTTTT. Translating it yields CASRKGTENTGELFF.

The chain carries TRBV28 and TRBJ2-2, with D tentatively TRBD1 or TRBD2 (5 bases each). V lost 7 bases to trimming and J lost 5 bases, with 20 bases between them. Germline loops: CDR1 MDHEN, CDR2 SYDVKM. The length of the CDR3 is 16 residues. This CDR3 reads CASNPGVGVWTGELFF. Here the CDR3 DNA reads TGTGCCAGCAACCCGGGTGTGGGGGTCTGGACCGGGGAGCTGTTTTTT.